The 29 T cell receptor beta chains presented below share a single source sample, sequenced in a study of cytomegalovirus exposure and HLA in healthy donors. It was with 60 Vbeta and 13 Jbeta primers that the PCR ran. Produced via immunoSEQ multiplex PCR; TCRdb's table is partial and in-frame only. The table lists over 150,000 clones, roughly 70% of them singletons. Sequencing input: PBMCs. Receptor source: a woman aged 40 to 49 in good health and CMV-seropositive.

The rearrangement joins TRBV6-5 to TRBJ1-2; TRBD1 matches at 9 bases. V was pared by 0 bases and J by 8 bases, with 7 bases of the junction left unmatched. Germline V CDR1 and CDR2: MNHEY, SVGAGI. The CDR3 covers 15 residues. This CDR3 is CASSYSQQGAGGYTF. CDR3 bases: TGTGCCAGCAGTTACTCTCAACAGGGGGCGGGGGGCTACACCTTC.

The V gene is TRBV6-5, the J gene TRBJ1-2; TRBD1 is a possible D gene (6 bases). Germline assignment: CDR1 MNHEY and CDR2 SVGAGI. Trimming shortened V by 7 bases and J by 5 bases, and 20 bases separated the two germline ends. CDR3 length equals 15 residues. The CDR3 nucleotides are TGTGCCAGCACCTCCGGGGGGCCGGCGGGGTATGGCTACACCTTC. Its protein product is CASTSGGPAGYGYTF.

Concerning this clone itself: Other DNA sequences in this specimen translate into the identical CDR3. The chain is built from TRBV28 and TRBJ1-4; tentative D call: TRBD1 (5 bases). The CDR3 spans 12 residues. The germline V and J ends were trimmed by 8 bases and 5 bases, with 9 bases remaining between them. Germline values: CDR1 MDHEN, CDR2 SYDVKM. CDR3 coding DNA: TGTGCCAGCGCGGGGGGGAATGAAAAACTGTTTTTT. It is translated as CASAGGNEKLFF.

The sample holds a few counts of this clone. The V call is TRBV19, the J call TRBJ2-5, with D perhaps TRBD1 (5 bases). V gave up 2 bases and J gave up 5 bases, with 15 bases separating them. From germline, CDR1 is LNHDA and CDR2 SQIVND (reference sequence). This CDR3 comprises 15 residues. The CDR3 reads CASSITWGQAETQYF. DNA for the CDR3: TGTGCCAGTAGTATAACGTGGGGCCAAGCGGAGACCCAGTACTTC.

The chain uses TRBV7-2 and TRBJ2-4; the match to TRBD1 covers 8 bases. V was pared by 1 base and J by 3 bases, with 5 bases of the junction left unmatched. The germline CDR1 and CDR2 sequences are SGHTA and FQGNSA. The CDR3 loop spans 16 amino acids. CDR3 coding DNA: TGTGCCAGCAGCTTAGTTGCGACAGGGGACAAAAACATTCAGTACTTC. Translated, it gives CASSLVATGDKNIQYF.

The chain joins TRBV13 to TRBJ1-2; 7 nucleotides match TRBD1. Germline-derived CDR1 and CDR2 are PRHDT and FYEKMQ (reference sequence). This CDR3 region has 16 residues. V trimming: 5 bases; J trimming: 1 base; junction bases outside the gene matches: 10. DNA for the CDR3: TGTGCCAGCAGCCCCAGGACAGGCACCTATAACTATGGCTACACCTTC. Protein: CASSPRTGTYNYGYTF.

The V and J genes are TRBV6-5 and TRBJ2-1; TRBD2 matches 10 bases. Germline V CDR1 and CDR2: MNHEY, SVGAGI. The CDR3 covers 16 residues. The V and J ends lost 4 bases and 8 bases, in that order; junction bases with no gene match: 11. CDR3 in DNA: TGTGCCAGCAGTTCCCTGGGGGCTAGCGGGGGCTATGAGCAGTTCTTC. This translates into CASSSLGASGGYEQFF.

This clone has more than one count but fewer than ten. The rearrangement uses TRBV9 and TRBJ2-1; the match to TRBD1 covers 10 bases. The germline gives CDR1 SGDLS, CDR2 YYNGEE. The junction had 5 bases not matched to a gene; V was cut back by 0 bases and J by 8 bases. This CDR3 spans 15 amino acids. CDR3 protein: CASSVATGGLDEQFF. CDR3 nucleotide sequence: TGTGCCAGCAGCGTAGCGACAGGGGGCTTAGATGAGCAGTTCTTC.

This chain uses TRBV15 with TRBJ2-5; no clear D. Trimming removed 0 bases at V and 4 bases at J, with 12 bases between. The CDR3 runs to 15 residues. Germline CDR1 is LNHNV and CDR2 is YYDKDF (reference sequence). CDR3 sequence: CATSRDSPLRETQYF. The CDR3 region has the DNA TGTGCCACCAGCAGAGATAGCCCCCTCCGAGAGACCCAGTACTTC. The entire variable domain, with the rest obtained from reference TRBV15 and TRBJ2-5, is as follows: DAMVIQNPRYQVTQFGKPVTLSCSQTLNHNVMYWYQQKSSQAPKLLFHYYDKDFNNEADTPDNFQSRRPNTSFCFLDIRSPGLGDTAMYLCATSRDSPLRETQYFGPGTRLLVL.

This rearrangement joins TRBV10-2 to TRBJ2-5; D may be TRBD1 (5 bases). Germline values: CDR1 WSHSY, CDR2 SAAADI. Trimming took 2 bases from V and 3 from J, leaving 13 bases between them. The CDR3 has 15 residues. Here the CDR3 reads CASSEEVGRKETQYF. In DNA, the CDR3 is TGCGCCAGCAGTGAGGAAGTGGGGCGGAAAGAGACCCAGTACTTC.

Here the CDR3 reads CASSLLAGAADEQFF. CDR3 sequence (DNA): TGTGCCAGCAGCTTACTAGCGGGAGCAGCTGATGAGCAGTTCTTC. This chain connects TRBV5-6 to TRBJ2-1, with 11 nucleotides matching TRBD2. The CDR3 contains 15 residues. The germline V gene has CDR1 SGHDT and CDR2 YYEEEE. J was trimmed by 8 bases and V by 2 bases; bases with no gene match: 6.

The V and J genes are TRBV5-4 and TRBJ2-2; possible D gene TRBD2, 6 bases. This CDR3 comprises 15 residues. Trimming left V 4 bases short and J 0 bases short, with 10 bases between. Per the germline V gene, CDR1 is SGHNT and CDR2 is YYREEE (reference sequence). The CDR3 nucleotides read TGTGCCAGCAGCCCGGGACTTCCGAACACCGGGGAGCTGTTTTTT. Amino acids: CASSPGLPNTGELFF.

Only one count was recorded for this clone. Other DNA sequences within the sample encode an identical CDR3. The J gene is TRBJ2-3, the V gene TRBV5-1; 7 bases agree with TRBD2. Germline loops: CDR1 SGHRS, CDR2 YFSETQ. V shed 0 bases and J 5 bases; nucleotides not matched to a gene: 6. The CDR3 extends over 15 amino acids. CDR3 bases: TGCGCCAGCAGCTTGGCCCCGGGAGGTGGAGATACGCAGTATTTT. Residues: CASSLAPGGGDTQYF.

The chain couples TRBV5-4 to TRBJ2-1, with 7 bases lining up with TRBD2. CDR1 is SGHNT, CDR2 YYREEE, per germline (reference sequence). The CDR3 sequence is 15 residues long. V gave up 0 bases and J gave up 3 bases; unmatched junction bases: 3. The CDR3 spells CASSLGGGSYNEQFF. The CDR3 DNA sequence: TGTGCCAGCAGCTTGGGGGGCGGGAGCTACAATGAGCAGTTCTTC.

V gene TRBV29-1 combines with J gene TRBJ2-7; 10 bases map to TRBD2. Trimming at V came to 5 bases and at J to 2 bases, leaving 3 bases not matched to a gene. The CDR3 is 13 amino acids. CDR1 and CDR2 from the germline V gene are SQVTM and ANQGSEA. CDR3 protein: CSVIAGGTYEQYF. CDR3 DNA sequence: TGCAGCGTTATAGCGGGAGGCACCTACGAGCAGTACTTC.

This clone has a handful of counts. The chain has TRBV5-1 and TRBJ1-2; no clear D gene. The germline gives CDR1 SGHRS, CDR2 YFSETQ. V was cut by 0 bases and J by 4 bases, with 10 bases left in between. This CDR3 region has 14 residues. The CDR3 here is CASSLETRRYGYTF. The CDR3, as DNA: TGCGCCAGCAGCTTGGAGACACGACGCTATGGCTACACCTTC.

The chain uses TRBV7-8 and TRBJ1-1, with D tentatively TRBD1 (5 bases). V lost 5 bases and J lost 1, with 11 bases in between. Germline values: CDR1 SGHVS, CDR2 FQNEAQ. CDR3 length equals 14 residues. CDR3 sequence: CASSPDMRNTEAFF. In DNA form, the CDR3 reads TGTGCCAGCAGCCCGGACATGAGGAACACTGAAGCTTTCTTT.

The gene calls are TRBV7-2 and TRBJ2-5; the match to TRBD2 covers 7 bases. This CDR3 has 15 residues. With V trimmed by 5 bases and J by 2 bases, 8 bases remained unmatched. Germline V lookup: CDR1 SGHTA, CDR2 FQGNSA. CDR3 region: CASSRRASGQETQYF. CDR3 coding DNA: TGTGCCAGCAGCCGAAGGGCTAGCGGACAAGAGACCCAGTACTTC.

V usage is TRBV25-1 and J usage is TRBJ2-5; 8 nucleotides agree with TRBD1. Looked up from germline, CDR1 is MGHDK and CDR2 is SYGVNS. The CDR3 is made up of 15 amino acids. The ends lost 4 bases at V and 5 bases at J; junction bases unmatched: 9. The CDR3 nucleotides read TGTGCCAGCAGTGTGGGGACAGGTTCTTGGGAGACCCAGTACTTC. It translates to CASSVGTGSWETQYF. Together with reference TRBV25-1 and TRBJ2-5, the CDR3 gives the full variable domain: EADIYQTPRYLVIGTGKKITLECSQTMGHDKMYWYQQDPGMELHLIHYSYGVNSTEKGDLSSESTVSRIRTEHFPLTLESARPSHTSQYLCASSVGTGSWETQYFGPGTRLLVL.

V is TRBV7-2 and J is TRBJ2-7, with D possibly being TRBD1 (5 bases). V lost 4 bases, J lost 1 base, and 11 bases lay in between. The germline gives CDR1 SGHTA, CDR2 FQGNSA. This CDR3 contains 14 residues. The DNA for the CDR3 is TGTGCCAGCAGCTGGGCAGGGAAATCCTACGAGCAGTACTTC. It is translated as CASSWAGKSYEQYF.

This chain uses TRBV18 with TRBJ1-1; D is undetermined. Germline V lookup: CDR1 KGHSH, CDR2 LQKENI. The CDR3 consists of 14 residues. V shed 3 bases and J shed 4 bases, with 12 bases lying between them. The CDR3 DNA reads as TGTGCCAGCTCACCGATCGAGGGAACCACTGAAGCTTTCTTT. Protein: CASSPIEGTTEAFF.

This clone was seen a few times. The chain carries TRBV5-8 and TRBJ1-1, with D maybe TRBD1 (6 bases). The CDR3 spans 16 residues. CDR1 and CDR2 (germline): SGHTS, YDEGEE. V lost 1 base and J 1 base, leaving 14 bases between the germline ends. The chain's CDR3 is CASSLMGGAENTEAFF. For the CDR3, the DNA is TGTGCCAGCAGCTTGATGGGGGGGGCCGAGAACACTGAAGCTTTCTTT.

The CDR3 reads CASSSLTSGRAGETQYF. DNA for the CDR3: TGTGCCAGCAGTTCCTTGACTAGCGGGAGGGCCGGGGAGACCCAGTACTTC. V is TRBV28 and J is TRBJ2-5; the match to TRBD2 covers 14 bases. The CDR3 totals 17 residues. Germline lookup yields CDR1 MDHEN and CDR2 SYDVKM. V was clipped by 4 bases and J by 5 bases; unmatched bases: 9.

This clone was recorded a few times. V and J are TRBV7-2 and TRBJ1-6; no definite D call. This CDR3 has 16 residues. Germline V lookup: CDR1 SGHTA, CDR2 FQGNSA. V lost 1 base to trimming and J lost 7 bases, with 14 bases between them. CDR3 loop: CASSLGGRLFNSPLHF. CDR3 nucleotides: TGTGCCAGCAGCTTAGGAGGGAGGCTGTTCAATTCACCCCTCCACTTT.

This chain uses TRBV5-1 with TRBJ1-3; D might be TRBD1 (5 bases). This CDR3 region has 17 residues. Germline CDR1 and CDR2: SGHRS and YFSETQ. V lost 0 bases to trimming and J lost 0 bases, with 13 bases between them. The CDR3 reads CASSLAAGWDSGNTIYF. The CDR3 region has the DNA TGCGCCAGCAGCTTGGCGGCAGGGTGGGACTCTGGAAACACCATATATTTT.

The chain couples TRBV29-1 to TRBJ2-7; 9 bases fit TRBD1. The CDR3 is made up of 16 amino acids. After removal of 3 bases from V and 5 bases from J, the junction contained 14 bases not matched to a gene. Per the germline V gene, CDR1 is SQVTM and CDR2 is ANQGSEA. Written as DNA, the CDR3 is TGCAGCGTTGAGGGCCACAGGGGGCGCCTCGGGGACGAGCAGTACTTC. This gives the protein CSVEGHRGRLGDEQYF.

The chain uses TRBV7-2 and TRBJ2-3, with a weak D call TRBD2 (6 bases). Trimming took off 5 bases at V and 2 bases at J, with 14 bases between the two ends. The CDR3 has 15 amino acids. The germline V gene encodes CDR1 SGHTA and CDR2 FQGNSA. The CDR3 protein is CASSVDRGLTDTQYF. The CDR3 nucleotides are TGTGCCAGCAGCGTGGACCGGGGACTCACAGATACGCAGTATTTT.

This clone was recorded only once. The chain has TRBV6-1 and TRBJ1-1; unclear D gene. Germline V gene data show CDR1 as MNHNS and CDR2 as SASEGT. Trimming shortened V by 4 bases and J by 4 bases, and 10 bases separated the two germline ends. The CDR3 length is 13 residues. CDR3 residues: CASSVGWSTEAFF. The DNA of the CDR3 is TGTGCCAGCAGTGTCGGGTGGAGCACTGAAGCTTTCTTT.

This chain uses TRBV7-2 with TRBJ2-1; D may be TRBD2 (5 bases). The CDR3 length is 15 residues. Germline-derived CDR1 and CDR2 are SGHTA and FQGNSA. Trimming pared 2 bases from V and 5 bases from J, leaving 13 bases between. In DNA, the CDR3 is TGTGCCAGCAGCTTATGGGGAGCAGCGGACAATGAGCAGTTCTTC. Its translation: CASSLWGAADNEQFF.